This T cell receptor beta chain was sequenced for a study of T cell repertoires in cytomegalovirus infection. About the study: Well-studied HLA-B-restricted epitopes and recently identified HLA-C-restricted epitopes of CMV were both used in the study. Whole-study results and caveats: Accumulated public TCR beta family frequency recognized individuals carrying CMV together with the relevant HLA.

In its sample, this clonotype was seen a few times. Its antigen is still unknown. This CDR3 spans 14 amino acids. Germline V lookup: CDR1 ENHRY, CDR2 SYGVKD. Trimming took off 2 bases at V and 2 bases at J, with 7 bases between the two ends. TCRdb processed the reads anew with MiXCR; each CDR3 protein has one entry. The repertoire holds roughly 800,000 distinct CDR3 sequences, with about 27% as singletons. The TCR originated in a human donor in good health (CMV status not recorded). Some clones in this sample may be carry-over from other donors' samples. The chain is built from TRBV10-3 and TRBJ1-5, with D hard to call. Here the sequenced sample was cultured CD8+ T cells from PBMCs, taken from culture after CMV antigen stimulation. The CDR3 here is CAISEGGGNQPQHF. CDR3 in DNA: TGTGCCATCAGTGAGGGTGGAGGCAATCAGCCCCAGCATTTT.